The next 21 T cell receptor beta chains were all read from a single sample in a study of T cell repertoires in cytomegalovirus infection. No antigen is known for these receptors. MiXCR, applied by TCRdb to the reads, yields one record per CDR3 protein. The table records 680,000 or so distinct CDR3 sequences, roughly a third of them present only once. The material sequenced was cultured PBMCs, taken from culture after CMV antigen stimulation. These receptors were obtained from a human donor in good health (CMV status not recorded). Some clones in this sample may be carry-over from other donors' samples.

This clonotype was seen a single time. The chain recombines TRBV6-1 with TRBJ2-7; D not resolved. The CDR3 has 14 amino acids. Trimming shortened V by 1 base and J by 6 bases, and 13 bases separated the two germline ends. Germline-derived CDR1 and CDR2 are MNHNS and SASEGT. Written as DNA, the CDR3 is TGTGCCAGCAGTGAAGACACCCGGCGGCGCGAGCAGTACTTC. Amino acids: CASSEDTRRREQYF.

This clonotype has at least ten counts. The chain is built from TRBV7-2 and TRBJ1-2; D is ambiguous. The CDR3 runs to 12 residues. V shed 2 bases and J shed 8 bases, with 9 bases lying between them. Germline V gene lookup returns CDR1 SGHTA and CDR2 FQGNSA. The CDR3: CASSLLRGGYTF. Here the CDR3 DNA reads TGTGCCAGCAGCTTACTCCGAGGAGGCTACACCTTC.

For the CDR3, the DNA is TGTGCCAGCAGTCCAGACAGGTTAGCTTCCTACGAGCAGTACTTC. Amino acids: CASSPDRLASYEQYF. V and J are TRBV11-2 and TRBJ2-7; perhaps TRBD1 as D (6 bases). V was trimmed by 6 bases and J by 1 base, leaving 16 bases between them. This CDR3 has 15 residues. Germline CDR1 and CDR2: SGHAT and FQNNGV.

The chain carries TRBV6-1 and TRBJ2-5, with D uncertain. This CDR3 has 14 residues. Germline CDR1 MNHNS, CDR2 SASEGT. V lost 4 bases and J lost 0, with 9 bases in between. The CDR3 DNA reads TGTGCCAGCAGTGCCGATCGGGACCAAGAGACCCAGTACTTC. Its translation: CASSADRDQETQYF.

In DNA, the CDR3 is TGCGCCAGCACCTTGCGGGCTAGCGGGGACAATGAGCAGTTCTTC. It is translated as CASTLRASGDNEQFF. The V call is TRBV4-3, the J call TRBJ2-1; 9 bases are shared with TRBD2. From germline, CDR1 is LGHNA and CDR2 YSLEER. The CDR3 runs to 15 residues. Trimming at V came to 7 bases and at J to 5 bases, leaving 9 bases not matched to a gene.

The CDR3 coding sequence is TGTGCCAGCAGCTTAGCGCTAGGGGCCACCGGGGAGCTGTTTTTT. It encodes CASSLALGATGELFF. The chain couples TRBV7-7 to TRBJ2-2, with D tentatively TRBD1 (5 bases). Trimming took off 0 bases at V and 4 bases at J, with 9 bases between the two ends. CDR3 length equals 15 residues. Looked up from germline, CDR1 is SSHAT and CDR2 is FNYEAQ (reference sequence). Full variable domain (missing parts from reference TRBV7-7 and TRBJ2-2): GAGVSQSPRYKVTKRGQDVTLRCDPISSHATLYWYQQALGQGPEFLTYFNYEAQPDKSGLPSDRFSAERPEGSISTLTIQRTEQRDSAMYRCASSLALGATGELFFGEGSRLTVL.

This clonotype was observed at least ten times. The chain links TRBV12-3 or TRBV12-4 to TRBJ1-1; D is unclear. The CDR3 spans 15 residues. V was cut by 2 bases and J by 3 bases, with 13 bases left in between. CDR3 residues: CASSLFPNSYTEAFF. CDR3 nucleotides: TGTGCCAGCAGTTTATTTCCAAATTCATACACTGAAGCTTTCTTT.

The chain joins TRBV19 to TRBJ1-2, with TRBD1 identical over 9 bases. V lost 3 bases to trimming and J lost 9 bases; unmatched junction nucleotides: 8. The CDR3 consists of 14 residues. Germline lookup yields CDR1 LNHDA and CDR2 SQIVND (reference sequence). In DNA form, the CDR3 reads TGTGCCAGTAGTATTATGGGACAGGGTGGAAGCTACACCTTC. As protein: CASSIMGQGGSYTF.

This clonotype was counted a few times. The chain combines TRBV10-3 with TRBJ2-1, with D possibly TRBD2 on 5 matching bases. CDR3 length equals 14 residues. Between the trimmed V and J ends, which lost 9 bases and 5 bases, there was a span of 17 bases. Germline V gene sequence: CDR1 ENHRY, CDR2 SYGVKD. The CDR3 bases are TGTGCCATTTCCTTGCGGGCCGGAGACAATGAGCAGTTCTTC. Protein: CAISLRAGDNEQFF.

V usage is TRBV5-1 and J usage is TRBJ2-1; TRBD2 matches 14 bases. Per the germline V gene, CDR1 is SGHRS and CDR2 is YFSETQ. This CDR3 contains 17 residues. V shed 0 bases and J 5 bases; nucleotides not matched to a gene: 4. This CDR3 reads CASSLGLAGGLNNEQFF. DNA for the CDR3: TGCGCCAGCAGCTTGGGACTAGCGGGGGGGCTGAACAATGAGCAGTTCTTC.

In this sample, this clonotype turned up a few times. The J gene is TRBJ2-7, the V gene TRBV5-1; no definite D call. Trimming left V 4 bases short and J 0 bases short, with 14 bases between. This CDR3 is built from 15 residues. CDR1 is SGHRS, CDR2 YFSETQ, per germline. This CDR3 reads CASSVETPSSYEQYF. DNA for the CDR3: TGCGCCAGCAGCGTTGAGACACCGAGCTCCTACGAGCAGTACTTC. Together with reference TRBV5-1 and TRBJ2-7, the CDR3 gives the full variable domain: KAGVTQTPRYLIKTRGQQVTLSCSPISGHRSVSWYQQTPGQGLQFLFEYFSETQRNKGNFPGRFSGRQFSNSRSEMNVSTLELGDSALYLCASSVETPSSYEQYFGPGTRLTVT.

This clonotype was observed a few times. In DNA, the CDR3 is TGTGCCAGCAGCCAATGGCAGGGACAGACCTACGAGCAGTACTTC. This gives the protein CASSQWQGQTYEQYF. The chain is built from TRBV7-6 and TRBJ2-7; 7 nucleotides match TRBD1. The CDR3 is 15 residues long. Looked up from germline, CDR1 is SGHVS and CDR2 is FNYEAQ. Trimming removed 5 bases from V and 2 bases from J; junction bases left unmatched: 9.

V is TRBV4-1 and J is TRBJ1-5; tentatively, D is TRBD1 (6 bases). The CDR3 length is 16 residues. Germline-derived CDR1 and CDR2 are MGHRA and YSYEKL. Trimming pared 1 base from V and 0 bases from J, leaving 10 bases between. For the CDR3, the DNA is TGCGCCAGCAGCCAAGGGGACAACCATAGCAATCAGCCCCAGCATTTT. Amino acid sequence: CASSQGDNHSNQPQHF.

This clonotype was recorded many times. The gene calls are TRBV7-2 and TRBJ1-3, with 7 bases lining up with TRBD1. Germline loops: CDR1 SGHTA, CDR2 FQGNSA. The junction had 8 bases not matched to a gene; V was cut back by 3 bases and J by 3 bases. This CDR3 has 16 residues. The CDR3 DNA follows: TGTGCCAGCAGCTTGGGGGACAGCTCCTATGGAAACACCATATATTTT. Its translation: CASSLGDSSYGNTIYF.

As DNA, the CDR3 is TGCAGCGTTGAATCCGGGACTAGCGGGAGTAATGAGCAGTTCTTC. Amino acid sequence: CSVESGTSGSNEQFF. The V call is TRBV29-1, the J call TRBJ2-1, with 14 bases lining up with TRBD2. The CDR3 loop spans 15 amino acids. V dropped 2 bases and J dropped 7; count of bases not matched to a gene: 4. Germline V gene lookup returns CDR1 SQVTM and CDR2 ANQGSEA.

This chain joins TRBV7-9 and TRBJ2-3, with D perhaps matching TRBD1 (6 bases). The CDR3 loop spans 14 amino acids. Per the germline V gene, CDR1 is SEHNR and CDR2 is FQNEAQ (reference sequence). Deletions cut 5 bases from V and 4 bases from J, with 13 bases between. CDR3 sequence (DNA): TGTGCCAGCAGCCCCCGACAGGATCCAGATACGCAGTATTTT. This codes for CASSPRQDPDTQYF.

This clonotype was observed a handful of times. J is TRBJ2-1 and V is TRBV6-2 or TRBV6-3, with unresolved D. CDR1 and CDR2 (germline): MNHEY, SVGEGT. The CDR3 runs 16 residues. The V gene lost 2 bases and the J gene lost 0 bases, with 11 bases spanning the gap. The CDR3 DNA reads as TGTGCCAGCAGTTACCCCCCTCTCTACTCCTACAATGAGCAGTTCTTC. Its translation: CASSYPPLYSYNEQFF.

This clonotype was seen a few times. The V call is TRBV6-2 or TRBV6-3, the J call TRBJ2-7; 8 nucleotides match TRBD2. Germline CDR1 MNHEY, CDR2 SVGEGT. This CDR3 is built from 15 residues. V shed 6 bases, J shed 2 bases, and the junction held 9 bases outside the gene matches. In DNA form, the CDR3 reads TGTGCCAGCAGACATAGCGGGACCACTACCTACGAGCAGTACTTC. It encodes CASRHSGTTTYEQYF.

This sequence joins TRBV30 and TRBJ1-2, with no clear D. With 1 base removed from V and 3 bases from J, the gap between germline ends came to 9 bases. Germline V gene sequence: CDR1 GTSNPN, CDR2 SVGIG (reference sequence). The CDR3 is made up of 13 amino acids. As DNA, the CDR3 is TGTGCCTGGAGTGCCGGGGTAGACTATGGCTACACCTTC. Protein: CAWSAGVDYGYTF.

The V and J genes are TRBV7-8 and TRBJ2-2; D not certain. Trimming took 2 bases from V and 1 from J, leaving 8 bases between them. The CDR3 runs to 15 residues. Germline CDR1 SGHVS, CDR2 FQNEAQ. The CDR3 here is CASSLSRWNTGELFF. The CDR3 nucleotides are TGTGCCAGCAGCTTATCGAGGTGGAACACCGGGGAGCTGTTTTTT.

A few counts support this clonotype. The chain recombines TRBV12-3 or TRBV12-4 with TRBJ2-7; the match to TRBD1 covers 9 bases. J lost 3 bases, V lost 4 bases, and 10 bases had no gene match. The CDR3 sequence is 16 residues long. The CDR3 loop is CASSSSGTGIDYEQYF. CDR3 nucleotides: TGTGCCAGCAGTTCCTCCGGGACAGGGATAGACTACGAGCAGTACTTC.